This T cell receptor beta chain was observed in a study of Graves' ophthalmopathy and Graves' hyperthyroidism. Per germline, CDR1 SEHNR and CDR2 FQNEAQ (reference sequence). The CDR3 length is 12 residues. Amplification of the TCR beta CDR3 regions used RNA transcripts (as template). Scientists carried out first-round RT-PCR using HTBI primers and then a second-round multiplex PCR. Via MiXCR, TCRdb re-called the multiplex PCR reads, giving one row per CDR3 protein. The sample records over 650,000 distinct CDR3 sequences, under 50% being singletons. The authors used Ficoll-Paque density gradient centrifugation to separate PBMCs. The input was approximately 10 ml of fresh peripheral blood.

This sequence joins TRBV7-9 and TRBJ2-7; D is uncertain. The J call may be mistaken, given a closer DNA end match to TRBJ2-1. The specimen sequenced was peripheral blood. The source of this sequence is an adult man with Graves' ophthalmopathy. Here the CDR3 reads CASSLSTHGQFF. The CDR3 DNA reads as TGTGCCAGCAGCTTGAGCACGCATGGGCAGTTCTTC.